The text below deals with one T cell receptor beta chain. Its antigen is currently unknown. The entry originates in a study of shared clonotypes between healthy human individuals. Whole-study results and caveats: Sorted-subset sequencing, rarefaction showed, was incomplete despite large depth. Clonotypes shared by all four donors outscored non-shared clonotypes in generation probability.

Deep-level assay runs were performed. Clones were sequenced by immunoSEQ multiplex PCR, and TCRdb holds only the in-frame ones, with some missing. This sample has some 1.5 million clones, with 98% found just once. The trim removed 2 bases at V and 2 bases at J, leaving 5 bases unmatched. Germline lookup yields CDR1 SGHRS and CDR2 YFSETQ. This CDR3 has 15 amino acids. Recent vaccinations or acute infections were absent in the healthy HIV-negative adult donors. The receptor was derived from a man under 40 in good health. Sequencing input: naive CD4+ T cells sorted from blood. Regarding subset: CD45RA+ positively selected. The J gene is TRBJ2-3, the V gene TRBV5-1; 7 bases are shared with TRBD2. CDR3 DNA sequence: TGCGCCAGCAGCTTTCGGAGCGGGGACACAGATACGCAGTATTTT. Translation: CASSFRSGDTDTQYF.